This TCR beta chain stems from a study of T-cell memory formation after mild COVID-19 (dated by TCRdb to 2020 to 2022). As for the study more broadly: Most TCR sequence clusters were specific to one of the two donors. In a couple of donors, T-cell clones that expanded and contracted after mild COVID-19 were tracked by sequencing TCRalpha and TCRbeta repertoires over time. The cohort comprised two young, previously healthy adult volunteers, one female and one male. The investigation overall reported the following: From day 15 to 85, contracting clones showed balanced CD4/CD8 phenotypes, whereas a second wave of clones that expanded from day 15 to 37 leaned towards CD4+. Some responding clones were detected in pre-infection memory, suggesting pre-existing cross-reactive memory T cells joined the SARS-CoV-2 response. Contracting CD4+ clones turned up mainly in the CM and EM memory subsets, whereas EMRA was where CD8+ clones were enriched. Only a couple of mild cases were covered by the study, and larger cohorts that include severe cases with pre-infection samples were considered necessary. The second-wave clones that peaked on day 37 were not confirmed to be SARS-CoV-2 specific.

The reads were generated on an Illumina NovaSeq 6000. TCRalpha and TCRbeta cDNA libraries were constructed by 5'RACE with constant-segment primers, with sample barcodes and unique molecular identifiers being introduced. RNA was extracted from every sample with Trizol reagent. Library amplification was performed in two PCR steps, and a second sample barcode and Illumina TruSeq adapters were introduced in the second step. Libraries were sequenced on an Illumina NovaSeq with 2 x 150 bp paired-end reads. Per the authors' processing: The reads were demultiplexed and collapsed into UMI-guided consensus sequences using migec v1.2.7. Using mixcr v2.1.11, the UMI consensuses were aligned to TRA and TRB V and J templates and assembled into clonotypes. Expanded or contracted clonotypes were those called significant by both edgeR and NoisET, with noise models trained on biological replicates. For edgeR calls, a false discovery rate-adjusted p below 0.01 and a log2 fold-change threshold of 1 were applied. As an exploratory analysis of dynamics, PCA with hierarchical clustering was applied to max-normalized trajectories of the 1000 most abundant clonotypes. Each responding clone was given a CD4 or CD8 phenotype based on the CD4+ and CD8+ repertoires, which had been sequenced separately. TCRdb passed the public sequencing reads through fastp at Q25 and MiXCR, retaining productive beta sequences. When rows share a CDR3 protein, they turn into one entry using the most common DNA and genes. These V and J calls are TCRdb output, not the study's own analysis. This sample lists nearly 350,000 distinct CDR3 sequences; 10% to 15% were detected once. About a fifth of the sample lies in the top ten.

Reading from cysteine to phenylalanine, the CDR3 counts 18 amino acids. The entry retains the CDR3 DNA only, 54 bases that are in frame from base 1. Compared with germline, V lacks 6 bases and J lacks 3 bases; bases without a gene match: 15. Reading the germline V gene (reference sequence) gives CDR1 MNHNY and CDR2 SVGAGI. Ficoll-Paque density gradient centrifugation was the method used to isolate PBMCs. Points on this clonotype: What this receptor recognizes is not known. Within one base of it there is no much larger clone, and no base qualities were kept.

The sequenced sample was PBMCs or a T cell subset sorted from them (not recorded which). The sequence joins TRBV6-6 to TRBJ2-3; the central 10 bases match TRBD2. This TCR came from a man between 18 and 35 years old who had mild COVID-19 (a few samples of this study predate the infection). The sample titles of this study are shuffled in the database, so cell type and time point are left out; the donor was told from shared clones. The CDR3 corresponds to CASSLNRFSGGITDTQYF. The DNA is as follows: TGTGCCAGCAGCCTTAATAGGTTTAGCGGGGGGATTACAGATACGCAGTATTTT.